The 14 T cell receptor beta chains below were found in one sample sequenced in a study of T cell clonotyping in hematopoietic cell transplantation. The protocol was immunoSEQ multiplex PCR, while the TCRdb copy is restricted to in-frame clones and leaves out a portion. The sample lists 25,000 to 30,000 clones, under 90% occurring once. Time point meaning: recipient sample about 28 days before transplant, after cytoreduction. The sequenced sample was peripheral blood mononuclear cells, obtained before stem cell transplant. The source of these receptors is a man between 40 and 49 years old with acute myeloid leukemia. Some clones in this sample may be carry-over from other donors' samples.

V and J are TRBV11-1 and TRBJ2-5, with TRBD2 matching over 14 bases. CDR1 SGHAT and CDR2 FQDESV come from the germline V gene (reference sequence). The ends lost 5 bases at V and 2 bases at J; junction bases unmatched: 4. The CDR3 spans 16 residues. CDR3 sequence reads: CASSAGLAGGQETQYF. In DNA, the CDR3 is TGTGCCAGCAGCGCCGGACTAGCGGGGGGTCAAGAGACCCAGTACTTC.

The chain joins TRBV5-4 to TRBJ2-7; 10 bases line up with TRBD1. The trim removed 2 bases at V and 4 bases at J, leaving 3 bases unmatched. The germline CDR1 and CDR2 sequences are SGHNT and YYREEE (reference sequence). The CDR3 spans 14 residues. The CDR3 spells CASSLGQGDYEQYF. The CDR3 DNA reads as TGTGCCAGCAGCTTAGGACAGGGGGATTACGAGCAGTACTTC.

A word on this clone: The junction shows a germline mismatch at one end, possibly a read error. The chain is built from TRBV29-1 and TRBJ2-2; 15 bases fit TRBD2. This CDR3 is built from 14 residues. Germline CDR1 reads SQVTM; CDR2 reads ANQGSEA. DNA of the CDR3: TGCAGCGTTGAGGGTGGACTAGCGGGAGGGGGGCTGTTTTTT. Translating gives CSVEGGLAGGGLFF.

The chain carries TRBV30 and TRBJ1-4; D unclear. Trimming pared 7 bases from V and 0 bases from J, leaving 12 bases between. The germline CDR1 and CDR2 sequences are GTSNPN and SVGIG (reference sequence). The CDR3 is made up of 14 amino acids. CDR3 coding DNA: TGTGCCTCCATCGGCGCCCCAACTAATGAAAAACTGTTTTTT. Its protein is CASIGAPTNEKLFF.

The genes are TRBV28 and TRBJ1-2, with 7 bases that match TRBD1. V shed 3 bases and J 3 bases; nucleotides not matched to a gene: 10. The CDR3 extends over 16 amino acids. From germline, CDR1 is MDHEN and CDR2 SYDVKM. In nucleotides, the CDR3 is TGTGCCAGCAGTTTCCCCGGGACAGAGGGGCACTATGGCTACACCTTC. As protein: CASSFPGTEGHYGYTF.

This clone was seen only a few times. The V gene is TRBV21-1, the J gene TRBJ1-1. TRBV21-1 is labeled a pseudogene. CDR3 length: 12 amino acids. CDR3 sequence reads: CAYEGHPTEAFF. As DNA, the CDR3 is TGTGCCTACGAAGGGCACCCGACTGAAGCTTTCTTT.

V and J are TRBV28 and TRBJ2-2; TRBD1 matches at 7 bases. CDR3 size: 17 residues. Germline V gene lookup returns CDR1 MDHEN and CDR2 SYDVKM. V gave up 3 bases and J gave up 5 bases; unmatched junction bases: 12. The CDR3 reads CASSFSIRTGDTGELFF. The CDR3 DNA follows: TGTGCCAGCAGTTTCTCGATCAGGACAGGTGATACCGGGGAGCTGTTTTTT.

The chain recombines TRBV5-1 with TRBJ1-6; perhaps TRBD1 as D (6 bases). Germline-derived CDR1 and CDR2 are SGHRS and YFSETQ. The CDR3 is 15 residues long. The V end was cut by 1 base, the J end by 6 bases, with 11 bases between. The CDR3 reads CASSLQGPVNSPLHF. CDR3 nucleotides: TGCGCCAGCAGCTTGCAGGGGCCGGTTAATTCACCCCTCCACTTT.

This chain uses TRBV6-1 with TRBJ2-3; D remains unclear. The germline V gene encodes CDR1 MNHNS and CDR2 SASEGT. The CDR3 spans 15 residues. The germline V and J ends were trimmed by 2 bases and 0 bases, with 9 bases remaining between them. The CDR3 loop is CASSEPGGSTDTQYF. DNA for the CDR3: TGTGCCAGCAGTGAACCCGGCGGTAGCACAGATACGCAGTATTTT.

The rearrangement joins TRBV9 to TRBJ1-1; maybe TRBD1 (5 bases). The CDR3 loop spans 14 amino acids. Trimming removed 3 bases at V and 1 base at J, with 10 bases between. Per the germline V gene, CDR1 is SGDLS and CDR2 is YYNGEE. In nucleotides, the CDR3 is TGTGCCAGCAGCGCCTTACAGGAGAACACTGAAGCTTTCTTT. Amino acid sequence: CASSALQENTEAFF.

The chain has TRBV9 and TRBJ1-1; unclear D gene. Germline V lookup: CDR1 SGDLS, CDR2 YYNGEE. V was clipped by 0 bases and J by 7 bases, with 10 bases between them. This CDR3 has 13 amino acids. The CDR3 reads CASSVGITNEAFF. The CDR3 DNA sequence: TGTGCCAGCAGCGTAGGAATTACAAATGAAGCTTTCTTT. Complete variable domain (other parts from reference TRBV9 and TRBJ1-1): DSGVTQTPKHLITATGQRVTLRCSPRSGDLSVYWYQQSLDQGLQFLIQYYNGEERAKGNILERFSAQQFPDLHSELNLSSLELGDSALYFCASSVGITNEAFFGQGTRLTVV.

The rearrangement uses TRBV27 and TRBJ2-1; 8 positions agree with TRBD1. The CDR3 is 15 residues long. The germline CDR1 and CDR2 sequences are MNHEY and SMNVEV (reference sequence). Trimming at V came to 4 bases and at J to 5 bases, leaving 7 bases not matched to a gene. CDR3 DNA sequence: TGTGCCAGCAGTTCCCAACAGGGGGGCAACAATGAGCAGTTCTTC. This encodes CASSSQQGGNNEQFF.

This chain links TRBV6-6 with TRBJ2-6; D is uncertain. Germline CDR1 and CDR2: MNHNY and SVGAGI (reference sequence). V dropped 0 bases and J dropped 4 bases, with 7 bases sitting between them. The CDR3 sequence is 15 residues long. This CDR3 reads CASSYSVWGANVLTF. DNA of the CDR3: TGTGCCAGCAGTTACTCGGTGTGGGGGGCCAACGTCCTGACTTTC.

The V gene is TRBV7-2, the J gene TRBJ1-5; 8 bases match TRBD1. The germline gives CDR1 SGHTA, CDR2 FQGNSA. The CDR3 runs to 15 residues. V shed 4 bases, J shed 5 bases, and the junction held 7 bases outside the gene matches. The CDR3 spells CASSWSGGDHQPQHF. The CDR3, as DNA: TGTGCCAGCAGCTGGTCAGGGGGCGATCATCAGCCCCAGCATTTT.